This T cell receptor (beta chain) came from a study of blood T cell repertoires in COVID-19. Sequencing was performed with immunoSEQ multiplex PCR; in TCRdb, only in-frame clones are kept and a portion is missing. Of a few hundred thousand clones listed, roughly nine tenths are singletons. The study recruited people aged about 18 to 95 years across roughly 25 US areas. Cohort 3 donors counted as recovered after two negative PCRs, clearance, or resolved symptoms. The germline gives CDR1 SGHAT, CDR2 FQNNGV. V was cut by 5 bases and J by 5 bases, with 7 bases left in between. This CDR3 has 12 amino acids.

This receptor was identified in a woman aged 55 to 70 who had recovered from COVID-19. The V gene is TRBV11-2, the J gene TRBJ2-1; D uncertain. The material sequenced was PBMCs or T cells enriched from blood (not recorded which). The CDR3 sequence: CASSTENNEQFF. Here the CDR3 DNA reads TGTGCCAGCAGCACAGAGAACAATGAGCAGTTCTTC.